This passage covers 26 T cell receptor beta chains from one sample sequenced in a study of blood T cell repertoires in COVID-19. TCRdb's copy holds only in-frame clones and misses some; the assay was immunoSEQ multiplex PCR. The table shows roughly 90,000 clones, with around 86% occurring only once. The sample comprised peripheral blood. The receptor source for this set is a human donor in a cohort sampled during active COVID-19.

This sequence joins TRBV30 and TRBJ2-1; 10 nucleotides line up with TRBD2. This CDR3 is built from 17 residues. CDR1 is GTSNPN, CDR2 SVGIG, per germline (reference sequence). The V segment lost 0 bases and the J segment 5 bases; nucleotides outside the gene matches: 10. The CDR3 sequence is CAWSVAGGPGLHNEQFF. CDR3 bases: TGTGCCTGGAGTGTAGCGGGAGGGCCTGGGCTGCACAATGAGCAGTTCTTC.

The chain couples TRBV27 to TRBJ1-4; D unclear. The CDR3 runs 14 residues. Deletions cut 5 bases from V and 5 bases from J, with 12 bases between. The germline V gene encodes CDR1 MNHEY and CDR2 SMNVEV (reference sequence). CDR3 region: CASSPGGRNEKLFF. CDR3 in DNA: TGTGCCAGCAGTCCGGGAGGGAGAAATGAAAAACTGTTTTTT.

This clone was seen more than once but under ten times. The J gene is TRBJ1-3, the V gene TRBV4-1; TRBD1 might be the D (6 bases). The CDR3 is made up of 15 amino acids. V was clipped by 4 bases and J by 3 bases, with 13 bases between them. The germline V gene has CDR1 MGHRA and CDR2 YSYEKL. This CDR3 reads CASSPNRDGGNTIYF. DNA of the CDR3: TGCGCCAGCAGCCCCAACAGGGATGGTGGAAACACCATATATTTT.

V is TRBV9 and J is TRBJ2-5; 11 bases agree with TRBD2. V lost 3 bases, J lost 4 bases, and 8 bases stayed unmatched. Per germline, CDR1 SGDLS and CDR2 YYNGEE. This CDR3 contains 16 residues. CDR3 loop: CASSAPGTSGAETQYF. The CDR3 DNA sequence: TGTGCCAGCAGCGCCCCCGGGACTAGCGGCGCAGAGACCCAGTACTTC.

The chain combines TRBV16 with TRBJ1-1; 7 positions match TRBD1. The CDR3 consists of 11 residues. The germline CDR1 and CDR2 sequences are KGHSY and FQNENV. The V and J ends lost 2 bases and 11 bases, in that order; junction bases with no gene match: 2. This CDR3 is CASSQQGGAFF. Here the CDR3 DNA reads TGTGCCAGCAGCCAACAAGGGGGCGCTTTCTTT.

The chain couples TRBV6-5 to TRBJ1-6; D gene uncertain. Trimming stripped 2 bases from V and 8 bases from J, with 10 bases between. Germline loops: CDR1 MNHEY, CDR2 SVGAGI. The CDR3 loop spans 14 amino acids. The DNA for the CDR3 is TGTGCCAGCAGTTACGGTCGGGGTGATTCACCCCTCCACTTT. Translated: CASSYGRGDSPLHF.

This clone appeared a few times. The J gene is TRBJ1-1, the V gene TRBV7-9, with 9 bases aligning to TRBD1. The germline gives CDR1 SEHNR, CDR2 FQNEAQ (reference sequence). The V segment lost 2 bases and the J segment 1 base; nucleotides outside the gene matches: 2. The CDR3 is made up of 15 amino acids. The CDR3, as DNA: TGTGCCAGCAGCTTAAGGGGACAGGGGAACACTGAAGCTTTCTTT. Amino acids: CASSLRGQGNTEAFF.

V and J are TRBV5-4 and TRBJ1-3; D possibly corresponds to TRBD1 (5 bases). Per the germline V gene, CDR1 is SGHNT and CDR2 is YYREEE (reference sequence). This CDR3 region has 18 residues. V was clipped by 3 bases and J by 0 bases, with 19 bases between them. CDR3 region: CASSSFNIGHCSGNTIYF. In DNA form, the CDR3 reads TGTGCCAGCAGCTCCTTTAACATCGGACACTGCTCTGGAAACACCATATATTTT.

This clone was recorded only once. The chain uses TRBV7-8 and TRBJ2-7; tentative D call: TRBD1 (6 bases). V lost 3 bases and J 4 bases, leaving 13 bases between the germline ends. CDR3 length: 14 amino acids. Germline V gene sequence: CDR1 SGHVS, CDR2 FQNEAQ. The CDR3 bases are TGTGCCAGCAGCTTCGCAGGGGATAAGTACGAGCAGTACTTC. Protein sequence: CASSFAGDKYEQYF. Filled out from reference TRBV7-8 and TRBJ2-7, the complete variable domain reads GAGVSQSPRYKVAKRGQDVALRCDPISGHVSLFWYQQALGQGPEFLTYFQNEAQLDKSGLPSDRFFAERPEGSVSTLKIQRTQQEDSAVYLCASSFAGDKYEQYFGPGTRLTVT.

The V gene is TRBV6-5, the J gene TRBJ2-7; TRBD2 is a possible D gene (7 bases). The CDR3 is made up of 13 amino acids. CDR1 and CDR2 (germline): MNHEY, SVGAGI. V lost 10 bases and J lost 6, with 19 bases in between. The chain's CDR3 is CATRPGGVGEQYF. In DNA form, the CDR3 reads TGTGCCACCCGTCCGGGGGGCGTAGGCGAGCAGTACTTC.

This chain connects TRBV24-1 to TRBJ1-2; D remains unclear. CDR3 length: 15 residues. Between the trimmed V and J ends, which lost 5 bases and 2 bases, there was a span of 14 bases. In germline, CDR1 is KGHDR, CDR2 SFDVKD. The CDR3 sequence: CATSARRDGNYGYTF. The CDR3 bases are TGTGCCACCAGTGCCCGGAGGGATGGCAACTATGGCTACACCTTC.

Comment on this clone: The sample contains more than one DNA sequence encoding this CDR3. The chain recombines TRBV27 with TRBJ1-3; tentatively, D is TRBD1 (6 bases). The CDR3 runs 15 residues. V lost 4 bases and J lost 0, with 10 bases in between. Germline CDR1 MNHEY, CDR2 SMNVEV (reference sequence). The CDR3 loop is CASSSRGSSGNTIYF. Here the CDR3 DNA reads TGTGCCAGCAGTTCAAGGGGGAGCTCTGGAAACACCATATATTTT.

The chain uses TRBV14 and TRBJ2-5; TRBD2 matches at 7 bases. The germline V gene encodes CDR1 SGHDN and CDR2 FVKESK. This CDR3 is built from 15 residues. J lost 4 bases, V lost 11 bases, and 16 bases had no gene match. In DNA, the CDR3 is TGTGCCGAGGGGAGCCTAGCGGAGAGGGGAGAGACCCAGTACTTC. It yields the protein CAEGSLAERGETQYF.

The chain recombines TRBV19 with TRBJ2-3, with 8 nucleotides matching TRBD2. CDR1 and CDR2 (germline): LNHDA, SQIVND (reference sequence). The CDR3 is made up of 16 amino acids. With 1 base clipped from V and 6 bases from J, the junction kept 9 bases outside the gene matches. CDR3 coding DNA: TGTGCCAGTAGTATAGGCCGCAGAGCGGGAGTGGATACGCAGTATTTT. Its translation: CASSIGRRAGVDTQYF.

The chain is built from TRBV4-1 and TRBJ2-5; perhaps TRBD2 as D (6 bases). In germline, CDR1 is MGHRA, CDR2 YSYEKL. This CDR3 has 16 amino acids. V lost 1 base, J lost 1 base, and 13 bases lay in between. The CDR3, as DNA: TGCGCCAGCAGCCAAGGAGTAGCGGCCCTCCAAGAGACCCAGTACTTC. This sequence encodes CASSQGVAALQETQYF.

The rearrangement joins TRBV6-1 to TRBJ2-7, with 8 nucleotides matching TRBD1. CDR3 length: 15 amino acids. The germline V gene has CDR1 MNHNS and CDR2 SASEGT. J gave up 4 bases and V 1 base, and 6 bases lay outside the gene matches. The CDR3 sequence is CASSEGRGRNYEQYF. For the CDR3, the DNA is TGTGCCAGCAGTGAAGGCAGGGGGCGAAATTACGAGCAGTACTTC.

This clone has just a few counts. The gene calls are TRBV28 and TRBJ1-2, with D hard to call. Trimming took 5 bases from V and 4 from J, leaving 5 bases between them. Germline CDR1 and CDR2: MDHEN and SYDVKM. CDR3 length: 11 residues. The CDR3 loop is CASSNGYGYTF. The CDR3 DNA reads as TGTGCCAGCAGTAACGGCTATGGCTACACCTTC.

The chain carries TRBV14 and TRBJ2-1; 12 bases are shared with TRBD2. The CDR3 runs 16 residues. CDR1 is SGHDN and CDR2 is FVKESK in the germline V gene. After removal of 0 bases from V and 9 bases from J, the junction contained 6 bases not matched to a gene. CDR3 loop: CASSQDGLAGTIEQFF. The CDR3 DNA reads as TGTGCCAGCAGCCAAGATGGACTAGCGGGAACGATTGAGCAGTTCTTC.

The V gene is TRBV6-4, the J gene TRBJ2-1; 10 bases are shared with TRBD2. Trimming took 5 bases from V and 7 from J; bases not matched to a gene: 11. The CDR3 sequence is 16 residues long. The germline V gene encodes CDR1 MRHNA and CDR2 SNTAGT. The CDR3 DNA sequence: TGTGCCAGCAGTCCCCGTACTAGCGGGATATTAAATGAGCAGTTCTTC. Its protein product is CASSPRTSGILNEQFF.

The chain couples TRBV11-2 to TRBJ2-3; 13 bases line up with TRBD2. The CDR3 loop spans 15 amino acids. The trim removed 5 bases at V and 5 bases at J, leaving 4 bases unmatched. CDR1 is SGHAT, CDR2 FQNNGV, per germline. The CDR3 sequence is CASSRGTSGIDTQYF. DNA for the CDR3: TGTGCCAGCAGCCGCGGGACTAGCGGGATAGATACGCAGTATTTT. The full variable domain, its missing parts supplied by reference TRBV11-2 and TRBJ2-3, is EAGVAQSPRYKIIEKRQSVAFWCNPISGHATLYWYQQILGQGPKLLIQFQNNGVVDDSQLPKDRFSAERLKGVDSTLKIQPAKLEDSAVYLCASSRGTSGIDTQYFGPGTRLTVL.

V gene TRBV5-1 combines with J gene TRBJ1-3; a weak D match, TRBD1 (5 bases). V lost 3 bases to trimming and J lost 3 bases, with 16 bases between them. Germline V gene sequence: CDR1 SGHRS, CDR2 YFSETQ. The CDR3 covers 16 residues. The CDR3, as DNA: TGCGCCAGCAGCTCCTCAGGGAATTTGGGTGGAAACACCATATATTTT. Protein sequence: CASSSSGNLGGNTIYF.

The chain employs TRBV15 and TRBJ2-1; a weak D match, TRBD2 (5 bases). Trimming removed 1 base from V and 2 bases from J, with 6 bases in between. CDR3 length equals 14 residues. The germline CDR1 and CDR2 sequences are LNHNV and YYDKDF (reference sequence). The CDR3 here is CATSRGETYNEQFF. As DNA, the CDR3 is TGTGCCACCAGCAGAGGGGAGACCTACAATGAGCAGTTCTTC.

The chain joins TRBV2 to TRBJ1-6; D possibly corresponds to TRBD1 (6 bases). V was cut by 10 bases and J by 5 bases, with 18 bases left in between. Germline V lookup: CDR1 SNHLY, CDR2 FYNNEI. This CDR3 has 15 residues. CDR3 sequence (DNA): TGTGCCAACACACAGGGAGCGCAACATAATTCACCCCTCCACTTT. It translates to CANTQGAQHNSPLHF.

In nucleotides, the CDR3 is TGCAGCGTGCGCAGGGAGGAGAATTCACCCCTCCACTTT. Translated: CSVRREENSPLHF. J is TRBJ1-6 and V is TRBV29-1; TRBD1 might be the D (5 bases). The germline CDR1 and CDR2 sequences are SQVTM and ANQGSEA. Trimming took off 6 bases at V and 7 bases at J, with 13 bases between the two ends. The CDR3 spans 13 residues.

The gene calls are TRBV5-8 and TRBJ2-5; TRBD1 agrees at 10 bases. Trimming removed 4 bases from V and 4 bases from J; junction bases left unmatched: 4. This CDR3 comprises 14 residues. CDR1 is SGHTS and CDR2 is YDEGEE in the germline V gene. The CDR3 spells CASSDDRGRETQYF. Here the CDR3 DNA reads TGTGCCAGCAGCGATGACAGGGGGCGAGAGACCCAGTACTTC.

The chain recombines TRBV27 with TRBJ1-1, with D perhaps TRBD1 (6 bases). The ends were cut back, 6 bases at V and 4 bases at J, with 12 bases in the middle. From germline, CDR1 is MNHEY and CDR2 SMNVEV (reference sequence). The CDR3 is 13 residues long. This CDR3 is CASRDQGSTEAFF. The CDR3 nucleotides are TGTGCCAGCAGGGACCAGGGGAGCACTGAAGCTTTCTTT.